Following are 31 T cell receptor beta chains from one sample sequenced in a study of T-cell memory formation after mild COVID-19. MiXCR, run by TCRdb on the 5' RACE reads, gives a single entry per CDR3 protein. The sample has 470,000 or so distinct CDR3 sequences; around 25% are singletons. Sample: PBMCs or a T cell subset sorted from them (not recorded which). These receptors all come from an adult woman who had mild COVID-19 (a few samples of this study predate the infection). Cell type and time point are not known.

The gene calls are TRBV24-1 and TRBJ2-1; 9 bases are shared with TRBD1. Germline CDR1 is KGHDR and CDR2 is SFDVKD. The CDR3 is 16 amino acids. With V trimmed by 4 bases and J by 3 bases, 6 bases remained unmatched. The CDR3 protein is CATSDSPTGGYNEQFF. CDR3 coding DNA: TGTGCCACCAGTGACTCACCGACAGGGGGCTACAATGAGCAGTTCTTC.

This clonotype showed up just a few times. The chain combines TRBV24-1 with TRBJ2-5; D is possibly TRBD1 (5 bases). V lost 4 bases and J lost 4, with 21 bases in between. The CDR3 has 17 residues. The germline V gene has CDR1 KGHDR and CDR2 SFDVKD. CDR3 protein: CATSDRPRSVGPETQYF. CDR3 bases: TGTGCCACCAGTGACCGCCCGCGAAGCGTGGGGCCAGAGACCCAGTACTTC.

This chain connects TRBV29-1 to TRBJ2-5; D is perhaps TRBD1 (5 bases). Germline V lookup: CDR1 SQVTM, CDR2 ANQGSEA. CDR3 size: 16 residues. V was pared by 7 bases and J by 4 bases, with 25 bases between. The CDR3 spells CSAATEARALPETQYF. CDR3 nucleotides: TGCAGCGCTGCGACGGAAGCCAGGGCTCTCCCAGAGACCCAGTACTTC. Full variable domain (rest looked up from reference TRBV29-1 and TRBJ2-5): SAVISQKPSRDICQRGTSLTIQCQVDSQVTMMFWYRQQPGQSLTLIATANQGSEATYESGFVIDKFPISRPNLTFSTLTVSNMSPEDSSIYLCSAATEARALPETQYFGPGTRLLVL.

CDR3 sequence: CASSQRGGHEQFF. CDR3 bases: TGTGCCAGCAGCCAAAGAGGTGGGCATGAGCAGTTCTTC. The chain carries TRBV4-2 and TRBJ2-1; D ambiguous. Trimming shortened V by 2 bases and J by 8 bases, and 10 bases separated the two germline ends. CDR1 LGHNA and CDR2 YNFKEQ come from the germline V gene. CDR3 length: 13 amino acids.

The chain joins TRBV11-3 to TRBJ2-1, with 9 bases aligning to TRBD2. With V trimmed by 4 bases and J by 2 bases, 9 bases remained unmatched. The CDR3 covers 17 residues. Germline lookup yields CDR1 SGHNT and CDR2 YENEEA. The CDR3 region is CASSSGVAGVAYNEQFF. The CDR3 DNA reads as TGTGCCAGCAGCTCCGGGGTAGCGGGAGTAGCCTACAATGAGCAGTTCTTC.

The chain carries TRBV20-1 and TRBJ2-7; TRBD2 aligns across 10 bases. The CDR3 consists of 14 residues. The J segment lost 3 bases and the V segment lost 6 bases, leaving 8 bases of the junction unmatched. CDR1 DFQATT and CDR2 SNEGSKA come from the germline V gene (reference sequence). The CDR3 spells CSAFRTSGFYEQYF. DNA of the CDR3: TGCAGTGCCTTCAGGACTAGCGGTTTCTACGAGCAGTACTTC.

The rearrangement uses TRBV29-1 and TRBJ2-7; perhaps TRBD2 as D (5 bases). The V end lost 7 bases, the J end lost 0 bases, and 13 bases lay between the germline ends. The germline V gene has CDR1 SQVTM and CDR2 ANQGSEA. The CDR3 is 13 amino acids. The CDR3 reads CSALTAVSYEQYF. The CDR3 DNA sequence: TGCAGCGCCCTAACAGCGGTCTCCTACGAGCAGTACTTC.

This chain joins TRBV12-3 or TRBV12-4 and TRBJ2-4; possibly TRBD1 for D (6 bases). The germline V and J ends were trimmed by 5 bases and 8 bases, with 16 bases remaining between them. This CDR3 region has 14 residues. CDR3 loop: CASSPPTGSDIQYF. In nucleotides, the CDR3 is TGTGCCAGCAGTCCTCCTACAGGGTCGGACATTCAGTACTTC.

This chain uses TRBV21-1 with TRBJ2-1; the table's D call, TRBD1, was not checked against the DNA. TRBV21-1 is reported as a pseudogene. The CDR3 is made up of 16 amino acids. CDR3 amino acids: CASSKSGAYSYNEQFF. The CDR3 DNA is TGTGCCAGCAGCAAATCAGGGGCGTACTCCTACAATGAGCAGTTCTTC.

This clonotype was counted only a few times. V and J are TRBV29-1 and TRBJ2-7, with 7 bases identical to TRBD2. V gave up 1 base and J gave up 5 bases; unmatched junction bases: 5. This CDR3 is built from 13 residues. Per the germline V gene, CDR1 is SQVTM and CDR2 is ANQGSEA. CDR3 sequence (DNA): TGCAGCGTTGAAGGGCTAGCGGACAACGAGCAGTACTTC. Its protein is CSVEGLADNEQYF.

This chain uses TRBV5-4 with TRBJ2-7, with TRBD1 identical over 8 bases. This CDR3 is 15 amino acids long. Germline V lookup: CDR1 SGHNT, CDR2 YYREEE (reference sequence). V lost 1 base to trimming and J lost 2 bases; unmatched junction nucleotides: 5. CDR3 coding DNA: TGTGCCAGCAGCTTGTCCCGGACAGGGACCTACGAGCAGTACTTC. This translates into CASSLSRTGTYEQYF.

This clonotype has only a few counts. The rearrangement links TRBV6-1 to TRBJ2-3, with 9 bases identical to TRBD2. V shed 3 bases and J 3 bases; nucleotides not matched to a gene: 1. The CDR3 has 14 residues. The germline V gene has CDR1 MNHNS and CDR2 SASEGT. The CDR3 spells CASSEAGGTDTQYF. The CDR3 coding sequence is TGTGCCAGCAGTGAGGCGGGAGGGACAGATACGCAGTATTTT.

This clonotype was found many times. The CDR3 bases are TGTGCCACCAGCAGAGAATCGGGGCTTAACACTGAAGCTTTCTTT. Its translation: CATSRESGLNTEAFF. The genes are TRBV15 and TRBJ1-1; D is perhaps TRBD1 (5 bases). CDR3 length: 15 amino acids. Germline V gene data show CDR1 as LNHNV and CDR2 as YYDKDF (reference sequence). The ends were cut back, 0 bases at V and 2 bases at J, with 10 bases in the middle.

V is TRBV6-2 or TRBV6-3 and J is TRBJ2-7, with TRBD2 matching over 11 bases. Per the germline V gene, CDR1 is MNHEY and CDR2 is SVGEGT. The CDR3 is 13 amino acids. V trimming: 9 bases; J trimming: 5 bases; junction bases outside the gene matches: 6. The CDR3 DNA is TGTGCCAGTACTAGCGGGAGAATCCACGAGCAGTACTTC. It translates to CASTSGRIHEQYF.

A few counts support this clonotype. The chain links TRBV6-1 to TRBJ1-1, with D tentatively TRBD1 (5 bases). In germline, CDR1 is MNHNS, CDR2 SASEGT. V gave up 4 bases and J gave up 3 bases, with 12 bases separating them. CDR3 size: 14 residues. The CDR3 bases are TGTGCCAGCAGTGGATACAGGTCGTACACTGAAGCTTTCTTT. As protein: CASSGYRSYTEAFF.

The chain links TRBV4-1 to TRBJ2-7; D unresolved. V lost 1 base, J lost 9 bases, and 13 bases lay in between. The length of the CDR3 is 13 residues. The V gene's germline CDR1 is MGHRA and CDR2 YSYEKL. This chain's CDR3 is CASSQGTPYRQYF. CDR3 DNA sequence: TGCGCCAGCAGCCAAGGGACCCCATATCGGCAGTACTTC.

This clonotype was detected a few times. The chain combines TRBV4-2 with TRBJ2-1; D gene uncertain. CDR1 is LGHNA and CDR2 is YNFKEQ in the germline V gene. V lost 0 bases and J 4 bases, leaving 10 bases between the germline ends. This CDR3 has 15 amino acids. The CDR3 spells CASSQDYGVYNEQFF. CDR3 sequence (DNA): TGTGCCAGCAGCCAAGATTACGGAGTGTACAATGAGCAGTTCTTC.

This chain joins TRBV12-3 or TRBV12-4 and TRBJ2-6, with D possibly matching TRBD1 (5 bases). The CDR3 covers 17 residues. V lost 7 bases and J 0 bases, leaving 16 bases between the germline ends. This chain's CDR3 is CASTPGTGISGANVLTF. The CDR3 nucleotides are TGTGCCAGCACCCCCGGAACAGGAATCTCTGGGGCCAACGTCCTGACTTTC.

This clonotype showed up just a few times. The rearrangement uses TRBV12-3 or TRBV12-4 and TRBJ1-2, with D tentatively TRBD1 (5 bases). The CDR3 is made up of 14 amino acids. V lost 3 bases to trimming and J lost 1 base, with 9 bases between them. CDR3 in amino acids: CASSFRGGNYGYTF. CDR3 nucleotides: TGTGCCAGCAGTTTTCGGGGGGGTAACTATGGCTACACCTTC.

V gene TRBV6-5 combines with J gene TRBJ1-1, with TRBD1 as a possible D gene (6 bases). V lost 2 bases to trimming and J lost 2 bases, with 12 bases between them. The germline V gene has CDR1 MNHEY and CDR2 SVGAGI. The CDR3 sequence is 15 residues long. CDR3 bases: TGTGCCAGCAGTTACCAGGGGCTCCCCAACACTGAAGCTTTCTTT. This sequence encodes CASSYQGLPNTEAFF.

This chain joins TRBV11-3 and TRBJ2-7, with a weak D call TRBD2 (6 bases). Deletions cut 3 bases from V and 0 bases from J, with 12 bases between. Germline V gives CDR1 SGHNT, CDR2 YENEEA. The CDR3 runs 15 residues. The CDR3 spells CASSLRGTASYEQYF. CDR3 DNA: TGTGCCAGCAGCTTGCGAGGGACTGCCTCCTACGAGCAGTACTTC.

This clonotype was recorded a few times. This sequence joins TRBV7-2 and TRBJ1-5; weak D call: TRBD1 (5 bases). Trimming shortened V by 2 bases and J by 0 bases, and 11 bases separated the two germline ends. The CDR3 has 16 amino acids. Germline CDR1 reads SGHTA; CDR2 reads FQGNSA. Here the CDR3 DNA reads TGTGCCAGCAGCTTAAACGAGGGGTATAGCAATCAGCCCCAGCATTTT. It is translated as CASSLNEGYSNQPQHF.

This clonotype has only a few counts. This chain connects TRBV12-3 or TRBV12-4 to TRBJ1-4; 7 nucleotides align to TRBD1. V lost 5 bases and J lost 8; bases outside the gene matches: 5. This CDR3 is 13 amino acids long. The CDR3 loop is CASSDRADEKLFF. CDR3 nucleotides: TGTGCCAGCAGTGACAGGGCCGACGAAAAACTGTTTTTT.

This clonotype has just a few counts. Its ends do not fully match the called genes, so a read error is possible. The V gene is TRBV6-2 or TRBV6-3, the J gene TRBJ2-1; 13 bases match TRBD2. Looked up from germline, CDR1 is MNHEY and CDR2 is SVGEGT. The CDR3 runs 12 residues. The DNA of the CDR3 is TGTGCCAGCAGAGGACTAGCGGGGGCTTCGGTCTTC. Residues: CASRGLAGASVF.

CDR3 sequence (DNA): TGCAGTGCCTTGCTAGCGGGACTCGGCGAGCAGTACTTC. It codes for CSALLAGLGEQYF. This sequence joins TRBV20-1 and TRBJ2-7; 9 bases fit TRBD2. The CDR3 is 13 amino acids. The germline V gene has CDR1 DFQATT and CDR2 SNEGSKA (reference sequence). J gave up 6 bases and V 6 bases, and 9 bases lay outside the gene matches.

The chain recombines TRBV19 with TRBJ1-4; D is possibly TRBD1 (6 bases). V dropped 3 bases and J dropped 5 bases, with 16 bases sitting between them. Germline assignment: CDR1 LNHDA and CDR2 SQIVND (reference sequence). The CDR3 spans 16 residues. CDR3 residues: CASSILVGHGNEKLFF. Here the CDR3 DNA reads TGTGCCAGTAGTATCCTGGTGGGACACGGGAATGAAAAACTGTTTTTT.

This chain joins TRBV7-2 and TRBJ2-4; 7 nucleotides agree with TRBD1. Germline CDR1 is SGHTA and CDR2 is FQGNSA. V was pared by 5 bases and J by 6 bases, with 4 bases of the junction left unmatched. The CDR3 runs 13 residues. CDR3 sequence reads: CASSQDRINIQYF. CDR3 in DNA: TGTGCCAGCAGCCAGGACAGGATAAACATTCAGTACTTC.

The rearrangement joins TRBV10-3 to TRBJ2-3; TRBD1 might be the D (5 bases). Germline CDR1 and CDR2: ENHRY and SYGVKD. This CDR3 has 15 residues. The germline V and J ends were trimmed by 0 bases and 1 base, with 8 bases remaining between them. The CDR3 DNA reads TGTGCCATCAGTGAGTCCGGCAGGGGCACAGATACGCAGTATTTT. The encoded protein is CAISESGRGTDTQYF.

This clonotype has just a few counts. The chain combines TRBV5-1 with TRBJ2-3; a weak D match, TRBD2 (5 bases). V lost 1 base and J 7 bases, leaving 10 bases between the germline ends. The CDR3 has 13 residues. Looked up from germline, CDR1 is SGHRS and CDR2 is YFSETQ. In nucleotides, the CDR3 is TGCGCCAGCAGCTTGCACCAGGACTATACGCAGTATTTT. As protein: CASSLHQDYTQYF.

The chain joins TRBV7-6 to TRBJ2-1; D might be TRBD1 or TRBD2, each matching 5 bases. Trimming cost V 5 bases and J 2 bases, with 16 bases left between them. There are 16 residues in the CDR3. Germline assignment: CDR1 SGHVS and CDR2 FNYEAQ. The CDR3 region is CASSPEGTRTYNEQFF. The CDR3 DNA follows: TGTGCCAGCAGCCCAGAGGGGACCCGCACCTACAATGAGCAGTTCTTC.

This clonotype was seen a few times. The chain recombines TRBV3-1 with TRBJ2-5; a weak D match, TRBD1 (7 bases). This CDR3 region has 14 residues. From germline, CDR1 is LGHDT and CDR2 YNNKEL (reference sequence). Trimming stripped 0 bases from V and 9 bases from J, with 14 bases between. The CDR3 DNA is TGTGCCAGCAGCCAAGATGGTGGCAGGGGGGCCCAGTACTTC. This translates into CASSQDGGRGAQYF.